The clone carrying this T cell receptor beta chain was found many times. Treatment of any kind had been given to no patient before thyroid surgery. The source of the sample is a study of metastatic and nonmetastatic thyroid tumors. From the PCR reads, TCRdb re-called clones with MiXCR. This sample has about 23,000 clones, with more than 14% found just once. Trimming took off 5 bases at V and 7 bases at J, with 8 bases between the two ends. CDR1 and CDR2 from the germline V gene are SNHLY and FYNNEI. There are 11 residues in the CDR3. The chain is built from TRBV2 and TRBJ1-2, with D tentatively TRBD1 (6 bases). The clonotype comes from a female donor with papillary thyroid cancer or a benign thyroid nodule (not recorded which). Some clones in this sample may be carry-over from other donors' samples. Sequences were obtained from tumor tissue. CDR3 DNA: TGTGCCAGCAGTTACAGGGTTGGCTACACCTTC. It is translated as CASSYRVGYTF.